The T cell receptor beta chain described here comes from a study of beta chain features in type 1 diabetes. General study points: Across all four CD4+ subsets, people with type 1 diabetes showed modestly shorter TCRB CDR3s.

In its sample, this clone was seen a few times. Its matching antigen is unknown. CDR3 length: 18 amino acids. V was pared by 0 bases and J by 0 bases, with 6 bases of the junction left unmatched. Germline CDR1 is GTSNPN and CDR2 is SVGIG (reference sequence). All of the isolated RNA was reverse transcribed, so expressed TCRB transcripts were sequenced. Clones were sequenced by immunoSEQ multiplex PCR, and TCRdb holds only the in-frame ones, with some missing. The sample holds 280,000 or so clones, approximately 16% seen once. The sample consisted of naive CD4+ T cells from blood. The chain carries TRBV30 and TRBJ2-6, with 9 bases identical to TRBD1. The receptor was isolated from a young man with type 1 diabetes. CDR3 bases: TGTGCCTGGAGTGTAGCGGGACAGGGAATCTCTGGGGCCAACGTCCTGACTTTC. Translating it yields CAWSVAGQGISGANVLTF.